The clone carrying this TCR beta chain appeared a few times. Its antigen is currently unknown. This sample stems from a study of cytomegalovirus exposure and HLA in healthy donors. General study results and limits: Highest at DRB1 and lowest at HLA-C, TCR association rates differed among HLA loci in a later analysis. Cytomegalovirus association was assigned to 170 or so TCR beta chains. Both high specificity and high sensitivity reportedly marked the classifier's diagnosis of cytomegalovirus status.

Germline CDR1 is SGHDT and CDR2 is YYEEEE. Trimming shortened V by 4 bases and J by 0 bases, and 14 bases separated the two germline ends. There are 16 residues in the CDR3. PCR employed 60 Vbeta and 13 Jbeta primers. The repertoire was sequenced with immunoSEQ multiplex PCR; TCRdb's copy has only in-frame clones and lacks some. The table includes 100,000 to 150,000 clones, 70% to 85% detected once. The sequenced sample consisted of PBMCs. This sequence originates from a woman between 45 and 60 years old in good health and CMV-seronegative. The chain employs TRBV5-6 and TRBJ1-5; D gene uncertain. The CDR3 nucleotides are TGTGCCAGCAGCCTGGGAAACGCAGGTAGCAATCAGCCCCAGCATTTT. Protein: CASSLGNAGSNQPQHF.